The 17 T cell receptor beta chains reported below all come from one sample, sequenced in a study of cytomegalovirus exposure and HLA in healthy donors. Sequencing was performed with immunoSEQ multiplex PCR; in TCRdb, only in-frame clones are kept and a portion is missing. The data contain 73,000 or so clones, approximately 94% of them singletons. Source material: PBMCs. All receptors come from a woman younger than 35 in good health and CMV-seropositive.

The chain has TRBV7-2 and TRBJ2-2; 7 positions agree with TRBD2. V trimming: 1 base; J trimming: 4 bases; junction bases outside the gene matches: 3. CDR3 size: 15 residues. Per germline, CDR1 SGHTA and CDR2 FQGNSA. The CDR3 sequence is CASSLGREFTGELFF. CDR3 DNA: TGTGCCAGCAGCTTAGGGCGGGAGTTCACCGGGGAGCTGTTTTTT. Combining the CDR3 with reference TRBV7-2 and TRBJ2-2 gives the whole variable domain GAGVSQSPSNKVTEKGKDVELRCDPISGHTALYWYRQSLGQGLEFLIYFQGNSAPDKSGLPSDRFSAERTGGSVSTLTIQRTQQEDSAVYLCASSLGREFTGELFFGEGSRLTVL.

This clone was seen just once. The gene calls are TRBV2 and TRBJ2-2; 7 bases are a match to TRBD1. The CDR3 runs 16 residues. V shed 1 base and J 4 bases; nucleotides not matched to a gene: 6. Germline CDR1 reads SNHLY; CDR2 reads FYNNEI. CDR3 sequence reads: CASSEEGDSPTGELFF. CDR3 nucleotides: TGTGCCAGCAGTGAAGAGGGGGACAGCCCCACCGGGGAGCTGTTTTTT.

This clone was recorded only once. The chain uses TRBV27 and TRBJ2-6, with D perhaps TRBD1 (6 bases). The CDR3 length is 16 residues. CDR1 and CDR2 from the germline V gene are MNHEY and SMNVEV (reference sequence). Trimming stripped 6 bases from V and 0 bases from J, with 12 bases between. The CDR3, as DNA: TGTGCCAGCAGAAGAACAGGGAACTCTGGGGCCAACGTCCTGACTTTC. Amino acid sequence: CASRRTGNSGANVLTF. Looking up the rest from reference TRBV27 and TRBJ2-6 gives the full variable domain: EAQVTQNPRYLITVTGKKLTVTCSQNMNHEYMSWYRQDPGLGLRQIYYSMNVEVTDKGDVPEGYKVSRKEKRNFPLILESPSPNQTSLYFCASRRTGNSGANVLTFGAGSRLTVL.

This clone was observed a single time. The chain employs TRBV6-1 and TRBJ1-1; possible D gene TRBD1, 6 bases. The CDR3 extends over 15 amino acids. Germline CDR1 reads MNHNS; CDR2 reads SASEGT. V shed 2 bases and J shed 1 base, with 11 bases lying between them. The CDR3 DNA sequence: TGTGCCAGCAGTGAACTTACAGGGAGGAACACTGAAGCTTTCTTT. It yields the protein CASSELTGRNTEAFF.

The rearrangement joins TRBV2 to TRBJ2-7, with 13 bases fitting TRBD2. V shed 7 bases, J shed 1 base, and the junction held 4 bases outside the gene matches. Germline loops: CDR1 SNHLY, CDR2 FYNNEI. The CDR3 covers 15 residues. The CDR3 sequence: CASKTSGRSSYEQYF. The CDR3 nucleotides read TGTGCCAGCAAGACTAGCGGGAGGTCATCCTACGAGCAGTACTTC.

The J gene is TRBJ2-5, the V gene TRBV18; D is perhaps TRBD1 (5 bases). Per germline, CDR1 KGHSH and CDR2 LQKENI. The CDR3 is 14 residues long. Trimming shortened V by 2 bases and J by 5 bases, and 12 bases separated the two germline ends. The CDR3 is CASSPGVGAETQYF. The CDR3 bases are TGTGCCAGCTCACCAGGCGTAGGGGCTGAGACCCAGTACTTC.

The V gene is TRBV18, the J gene TRBJ2-3, with a possible D match to TRBD2 (7 bases). Germline lookup yields CDR1 KGHSH and CDR2 LQKENI. This CDR3 spans 16 amino acids. Trimming stripped 3 bases from V and 2 bases from J, with 15 bases between. CDR3 loop: CASSPGRGGITDTQYF. The CDR3 coding sequence is TGTGCCAGCTCACCCGGGCGCGGGGGCATCACAGATACGCAGTATTTT.

This chain uses TRBV9 with TRBJ2-1, with unresolved D. The V gene lost 0 bases and the J gene lost 4 bases, with 8 bases spanning the gap. CDR3 size: 14 residues. Germline V gene data show CDR1 as SGDLS and CDR2 as YYNGEE. CDR3 sequence reads: CASSVDLPYNEQFF. The CDR3 DNA reads TGTGCCAGCAGCGTAGATCTACCGTACAATGAGCAGTTCTTC.

The chain has TRBV27 and TRBJ2-1; no definite D call. The germline V gene has CDR1 MNHEY and CDR2 SMNVEV (reference sequence). V lost 5 bases and J lost 0, with 14 bases in between. CDR3 length equals 16 residues. The CDR3 coding sequence is TGTGCCAGCAGTCTACGCCCTCCTTACTCCTACAATGAGCAGTTCTTC. Residues: CASSLRPPYSYNEQFF.

The rearrangement uses TRBV30 and TRBJ1-5; D not certain. The CDR3 spans 13 residues. Trimming took 3 bases from V and 3 from J, leaving 9 bases between them. The germline V gene has CDR1 GTSNPN and CDR2 SVGIG (reference sequence). The CDR3 nucleotides are TGTGCCTGGAGGTGCACATCCAATCAGCCCCAGCATTTT. Translated: CAWRCTSNQPQHF.

This clone was counted once. The chain recombines TRBV6-5 with TRBJ2-1, with TRBD2 identical over 7 bases. The CDR3 runs 13 residues. Germline CDR1 reads MNHEY; CDR2 reads SVGAGI. With 6 bases clipped from V and 7 bases from J, the junction kept 6 bases outside the gene matches. CDR3 bases: TGTGCCAGCAGCCCTTGGGGGGGGAATGAGCAGTTCTTC. It translates to CASSPWGGNEQFF.

CDR3: CASSNRQGSPNTEAFF. DNA of the CDR3: TGTGCCAGCAGCAATAGGCAGGGTTCTCCGAACACTGAAGCTTTCTTT. This chain links TRBV7-2 with TRBJ1-1; perhaps TRBD1 as D (5 bases). Germline V CDR1 and CDR2: SGHTA, FQGNSA. The CDR3 contains 16 residues. V lost 5 bases and J lost 1, with 17 bases in between.

V usage is TRBV29-1 and J usage is TRBJ1-6, with TRBD1 matching over 7 bases. The CDR3 is 15 amino acids. Trimming at V came to 5 bases and at J to 5 bases, leaving 9 bases not matched to a gene. Germline CDR1 reads SQVTM; CDR2 reads ANQGSEA. The DNA of the CDR3 is TGCAGCGTTCGATACGGGACAGCTGATAATTCACCCCTCCACTTT. Residues: CSVRYGTADNSPLHF.

This chain uses TRBV4-1 with TRBJ2-5; D remains ambiguous. The CDR3 covers 14 residues. V was pared by 0 bases and J by 1 base, with 6 bases between. CDR1 and CDR2 from the germline V gene are MGHRA and YSYEKL. CDR3 sequence (DNA): TGCGCCAGCAGCCAAGATCCGAGCCAAGAGACCCAGTACTTC. Protein: CASSQDPSQETQYF.

The rearrangement joins TRBV28 to TRBJ1-2; no clear D gene. The germline gives CDR1 MDHEN, CDR2 SYDVKM. V was shortened by 6 bases and J by 0 bases, with 11 bases between the two germline ends. The CDR3 sequence is 14 residues long. The CDR3: CASSYRTANYGYTF. For the CDR3, the DNA is TGTGCCAGCAGCTACCGTACAGCTAACTATGGCTACACCTTC.

This chain links TRBV2 with TRBJ2-3, with 9 bases identical to TRBD1. Germline V gives CDR1 SNHLY, CDR2 FYNNEI. CDR3 length: 14 residues. With V trimmed by 7 bases and J by 2 bases, 4 bases remained unmatched. The CDR3 DNA reads as TGTGCCAGCAAACAGGGGGCAAACACAGATACGCAGTATTTT. Protein sequence: CASKQGANTDTQYF.

The V and J genes are TRBV7-9 and TRBJ2-1, with D uncertain. CDR1 is SEHNR and CDR2 is FQNEAQ in the germline V gene (reference sequence). V lost 5 bases and J 6 bases, leaving 8 bases between the germline ends. CDR3 length: 12 amino acids. The CDR3 is CASSLPSNEQFF. In DNA form, the CDR3 reads TGTGCCAGCAGCCTTCCCAGCAATGAGCAGTTCTTC.